This T cell receptor (delta chain) appears in the sequencing data of a study of gamma-delta T cells after stem cell transplantation. TCRdb redid clone calling on the RT-PCR reads using CATT. The sample includes over 3,500 delta-chain clones, 16% of them seen just once. V shed 0 bases, J shed 4 bases, and the junction held 25 bases outside the gene matches. CDR1 TSWWSYY and CDR2 QGS come from the germline V gene. The CDR3 has 23 amino acids. V usage is TRDV1 and J usage is TRDJ1; 11 bases map to TRDD3. Input material: gamma-delta T cells. The receptor was derived from a human donor. It is not recorded whose cells these are; they may come from a transplant donor. The CDR3 loop reads CALGELSGDQFWGIHPANDKLIF. The CDR3, as DNA: TGTGCTCTTGGGGAACTTTCCGGAGACCAATTCTGGGGGATACACCCCGCAAACGATAAACTCATCTTT.